Presented here are 9 T cell receptor beta chains from one specimen sequenced in a study of T cell changes during pregnancy in multiple sclerosis. Data came from immunoSEQ multiplex PCR; TCRdb stores just in-frame clones and leaves some out. This table has tens of thousands of clones, more than 85% appearing once. The material was peripheral blood, obtained in the first trimester of pregnancy. All receptors derive from a female donor with multiple sclerosis, enrolled in a pregnancy study.

V and J are TRBV9 and TRBJ2-1; D perhaps matches TRBD2 (6 bases). The V end was cut by 6 bases, the J end by 3 bases, with 22 bases between. The CDR3 totals 17 residues. Germline loops: CDR1 SGDLS, CDR2 YYNGEE. CDR3 coding DNA: TGTGCCAGCACCGGTTTGAAACCGGGGGAGAACTACAATGAGCAGTTCTTC. This sequence encodes CASTGLKPGENYNEQFF.

This chain connects TRBV18 to TRBJ2-6; D possibly corresponds to TRBD1 (6 bases). Deletions cut 2 bases from V and 2 bases from J, with 10 bases between. There are 16 residues in the CDR3. The V gene's germline CDR1 is KGHSH and CDR2 LQKENI. The CDR3 nucleotides read TGTGCCAGCTCACCAGGGGGCAGGGCTGGGGCCAACGTCCTGACTTTC. Protein: CASSPGGRAGANVLTF. Looking up the rest from reference TRBV18 and TRBJ2-6 gives the full variable domain: NAGVMQNPRHLVRRRGQEARLRCSPMKGHSHVYWYRQLPEEGLKFMVYLQKENIIDESGMPKERFSAEFPKEGPSILRIQQVVRGDSAAYFCASSPGGRAGANVLTFGAGSRLTVL.

This chain joins TRBV7-3 and TRBJ1-1; TRBD1 aligns across 7 bases. This CDR3 is built from 13 residues. CDR1 and CDR2 from the germline V gene are SGHTA and FQGTGA. Trimming removed 2 bases from V and 9 bases from J; junction bases left unmatched: 6. CDR3 protein: CASSLGSTGKAFF. For the CDR3, the DNA is TGTGCCAGCAGCTTAGGGTCGACAGGGAAAGCTTTCTTT.

J is TRBJ1-2 and V is TRBV28, with a weak D call TRBD1 (6 bases). The CDR3 is made up of 16 amino acids. In germline, CDR1 is MDHEN, CDR2 SYDVKM. V was pared by 3 bases and J by 6 bases, with 20 bases between. The CDR3 DNA reads TGTGCCAGCAGTTTCCGTATAGGACAGACGTTTAATGGCTACACCTTC. It yields the protein CASSFRIGQTFNGYTF.

The chain is built from TRBV13 and TRBJ2-5, with 13 nucleotides matching TRBD2. The CDR3 has 16 residues. Germline CDR1 PRHDT, CDR2 FYEKMQ (reference sequence). V lost 7 bases and J lost 4; bases outside the gene matches: 9. As DNA, the CDR3 is TGTGCCAGCATGGAACGGACTAGCGGGGGAGGAGAGACCCAGTACTTC. Amino acids: CASMERTSGGGETQYF.

The chain has TRBV30 and TRBJ1-1, with a possible D match to TRBD1 (6 bases). Germline assignment: CDR1 GTSNPN and CDR2 SVGIG (reference sequence). CDR3 length equals 13 residues. The V and J ends lost 3 bases and 1 base respectively, with 9 bases between them. The CDR3 bases are TGTGCCTGGAGGACAGGCACGAACACTGAAGCTTTCTTT. Encoded protein: CAWRTGTNTEAFF.

This chain links TRBV7-3 with TRBJ2-5; 11 bases are a match to TRBD2. CDR1 is SGHTA, CDR2 FQGTGA, per germline. The CDR3 has 13 amino acids. V gave up 5 bases and J gave up 12 bases; unmatched junction bases: 8. The CDR3 reads CASSTTSGAMKYF. The CDR3 DNA reads TGTGCCAGCAGCACGACTAGCGGGGCCATGAAGTACTTC.

The chain is built from TRBV6-1 and TRBJ2-7; D perhaps matches TRBD1 (8 bases). The CDR3 has 15 residues. The germline V gene encodes CDR1 MNHNS and CDR2 SASEGT. The V and J ends lost 0 bases and 2 bases respectively, with 11 bases between them. CDR3: CASSEATGGAYEQYF. In DNA form, the CDR3 reads TGTGCCAGCAGTGAAGCAACAGGGGGGGCCTACGAGCAGTACTTC.

The chain carries TRBV15 and TRBJ2-5, with TRBD2 identical over 11 bases. The CDR3 length is 15 residues. Germline V gene sequence: CDR1 LNHNV, CDR2 YYDKDF (reference sequence). Trimming at V came to 3 bases and at J to 5 bases, leaving 5 bases not matched to a gene. The CDR3 reads CATSRTSGVLETQYF. The DNA for the CDR3 is TGTGCCACCAGCAGGACTAGCGGGGTTTTGGAGACCCAGTACTTC.